This T cell receptor beta chain was identified in a study of blood T cells in healthy people across ages (dated by TCRdb to the mid-2010s). As for the study more broadly: In model experiments, template switching captured about one uniquely barcoded TCR beta cDNA molecule for every two T cells. Age-related changes in TCR beta repertoire diversity were measured in the study by deep sequencing normalized with unique cDNA molecular identifiers. The donors were split into four age groups: young (average around 15 years), middle-aged (39), aged (approximately 60) and long-lived (under 85). To avoid experimental bias, donors of different ages were spread randomly across the sequencing lanes. For two donors (one aged 18 to 29 and one aged 80 or older), the study analyzed two additional independent replicas of 1 million unique cDNA reads from the same blood draw.

The library was generated by 5' RACE. TCRdb shows the sequencer as Illumina HiSeq 2500. A second about 7 to 12 cycle PCR used a sample-barcoded 5' primer and a J-beta primer mix. A unique molecular identifier was introduced onto each TCR beta cDNA molecule by a template-switch 5' adaptor carrying 12 random nucleotides. At least 2.5 million CDR3-containing paired-end reads were obtained from each sample. All of the RNA was converted into first-strand cDNA using the Mint cDNA synthesis kit, with a TRBC-specific oligonucleotide serving as the primer. Following uracil-DNA glycosylase treatment, a first 18-cycle PCR with universal primers M1SS and BC2_uni_R was performed on all cDNA. For the original study's pipeline: Each sample was normalized by randomly selecting 1 million high-quality reads, each carrying a distinct molecular identifier. Reads sharing molecular identifiers were discarded rather than binned into consensus sequences. CDR3 identification, clonotype clustering and error correction used MiTCR with a Q25 quality threshold and the strictest error-elimination algorithm. Lower-bound total TCR beta diversity was estimated with a nonparametric unseen species model using Euler transformation. TCRdb itself trimmed the public reads at Q25 with fastp, ran MiXCR and retained productive beta chains. When rows share a CDR3 protein, they turn into one entry using the most common DNA and genes. The V and J calls were not made by the authors but by TCRdb's processing. A total of hundreds of thousands of distinct CDR3 sequences appear in this sample, roughly 56% of them only once. In total, the top ten clones hold roughly 26% of the sample.

With respect to this clonotype: It has no known antigen specificity. The record has no base qualities; no much larger clone is one base away.

What the authors observed across the whole study: Estimates of total diversity from one million sequenced T cells were regarded as lower bounds and underestimates. Observed TCR beta diversity correlated strongly with the percentage of naive T cells measured by flow cytometry. The long-lived group showed more naive CD4+ T cells, fewer expanded clones and increased TCR diversity than the aged group, suggesting age selection. As age increased, observed TCR beta diversity per million T cells dropped in a roughly linear way, and a significant reduction was already evident by age 40. Because donor CMV infection status was unknown, age-related changes in expanded clonotypes were potentially confounded. Since profiling was done on bulk unsorted PBMCs, naive and antigen-experienced compartments could not be conclusively compared.

The CDR3 covers 15 residues, taking in both the cysteine and the phenylalanine. The entry retains the CDR3 DNA only, 45 bases that are in frame from base 1. Germline trimming amounts to 0 bases on V and 7 bases on J, with 8 as the count of junction bases outside the gene matches. For CDR1 and CDR2, the germline V gene (reference sequence) lists SGHKS and YYEKEE. Donors were around 37 systemically healthy Caucasian individuals from Russia aged 6 to 90 years. Each donor gave 8 to 10 milliliters of peripheral blood, drawn into EDTA-treated Vacutainer tubes. Ficoll-Paque density-gradient centrifugation was used to isolate PBMCs, with at least 6.5 million per sample. Trizol reagent was used to extract total RNA from PBMCs, with at least 5.5 micrograms per sample. For every donor, flow cytometry on a PBMC aliquot measured the percentage of naive CD45RAhigh/CD27high T cells.

The sample was blood. The chain links TRBV5-5 with TRBJ1-1, with 8 bases matching TRBD1. The TCR comes from a man aged 35 to 55 in good health. The CDR3 protein: CASSLAGGDRFEAFF. The sequenced DNA: TGTGCCAGCAGCTTGGCAGGGGGCGACCGTTTTGAAGCTTTCTTT.